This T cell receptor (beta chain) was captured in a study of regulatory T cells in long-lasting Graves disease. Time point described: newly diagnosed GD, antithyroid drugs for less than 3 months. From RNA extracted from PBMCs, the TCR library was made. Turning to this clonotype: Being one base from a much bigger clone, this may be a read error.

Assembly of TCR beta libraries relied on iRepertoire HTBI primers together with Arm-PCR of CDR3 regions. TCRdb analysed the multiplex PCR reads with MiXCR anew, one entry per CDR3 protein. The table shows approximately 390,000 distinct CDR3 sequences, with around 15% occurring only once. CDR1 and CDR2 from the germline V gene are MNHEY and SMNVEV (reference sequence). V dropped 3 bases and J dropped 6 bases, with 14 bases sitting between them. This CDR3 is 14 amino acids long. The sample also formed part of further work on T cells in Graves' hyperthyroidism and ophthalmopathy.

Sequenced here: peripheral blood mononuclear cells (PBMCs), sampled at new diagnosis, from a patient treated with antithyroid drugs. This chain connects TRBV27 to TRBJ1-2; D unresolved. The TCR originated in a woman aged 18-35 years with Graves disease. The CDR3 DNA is TGTGCCAGCAGTTTTGGTGCACGGTTCGATGGCTACACCTTC. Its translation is CASSFGARFDGYTF.